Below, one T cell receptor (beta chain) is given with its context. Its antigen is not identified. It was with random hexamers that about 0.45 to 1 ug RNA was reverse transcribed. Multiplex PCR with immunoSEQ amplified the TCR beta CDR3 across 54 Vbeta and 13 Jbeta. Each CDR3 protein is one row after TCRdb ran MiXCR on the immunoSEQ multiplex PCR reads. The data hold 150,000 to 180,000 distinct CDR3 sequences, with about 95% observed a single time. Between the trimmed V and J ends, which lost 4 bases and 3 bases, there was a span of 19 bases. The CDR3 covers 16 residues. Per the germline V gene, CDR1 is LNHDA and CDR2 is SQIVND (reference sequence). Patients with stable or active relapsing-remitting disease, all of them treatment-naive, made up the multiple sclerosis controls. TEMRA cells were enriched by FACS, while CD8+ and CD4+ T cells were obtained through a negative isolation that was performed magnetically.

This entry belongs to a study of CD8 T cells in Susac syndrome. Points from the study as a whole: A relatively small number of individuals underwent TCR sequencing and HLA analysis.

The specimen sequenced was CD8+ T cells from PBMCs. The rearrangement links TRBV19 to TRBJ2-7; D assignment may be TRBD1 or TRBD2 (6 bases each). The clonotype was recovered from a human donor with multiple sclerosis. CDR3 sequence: CASSTPRGGGFYEQYF. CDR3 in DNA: TGTGCCAGTAGTACCCCCAGGGGAGGAGGATTCTACGAGCAGTACTTC.